This TCR beta chain derives from a study of blood T cells in healthy people across ages. A sample-barcoded 5' primer and a J-beta primer mix were used in a second PCR of roughly 7 to 12 cycles. The authors tagged each cDNA molecule using a template-switch adaptor with 12 random nucleotides. TCRdb itself ran the 5' RACE reads through MiXCR, one entry per CDR3 protein. The sample records about 580,000 distinct CDR3 sequences, less than 60% being singletons. The table lists this clonotype with a few counts. CDR1 SQVTM and CDR2 ANQGSEA come from the germline V gene. The V segment lost 3 bases and the J segment 3 bases; nucleotides outside the gene matches: 9. The CDR3 runs 15 residues. Staff drew 9 to 10 milliliters of peripheral blood from each donor. Samples had at least 6.5 million PBMCs isolated from them.

The specimen was blood. The receptor's source is a man aged 80 or over in good health. The V and J genes are TRBV29-1 and TRBJ2-7; TRBD2 aligns across 9 bases. CDR3 sequence reads: CSVDMAGGPGYEQYF. The CDR3 DNA follows: TGCAGCGTTGATATGGCGGGAGGGCCGGGCTACGAGCAGTACTTC.